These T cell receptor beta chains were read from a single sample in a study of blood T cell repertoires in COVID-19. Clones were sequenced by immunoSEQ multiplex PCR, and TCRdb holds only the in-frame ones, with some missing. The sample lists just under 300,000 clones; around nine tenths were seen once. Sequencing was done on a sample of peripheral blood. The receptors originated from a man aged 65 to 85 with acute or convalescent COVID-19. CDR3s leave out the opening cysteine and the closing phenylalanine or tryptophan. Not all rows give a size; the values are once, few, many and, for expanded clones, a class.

cdr3_aa: ASSRRDRGTDTQY
j_call: TRBJ2-3
clone_size: NA
v_call: TRBV7-2

cdr3_aa: ASSTWTGKRGEKLF
j_call: TRBJ1-4
clone_size: NA
v_call: TRBV7-2

cdr3_aa: ASSDVGEGGGGNQPQH
j_call: TRBJ1-5
clone_size: NA
v_call: TRBV6-4

cdr3_aa: ASSQNRGSDTEAF
j_call: TRBJ1-1
clone_size: NA
v_call: TRBV14

cdr3_aa: ASSPPLGQTSYEQY
j_call: TRBJ2-7
clone_size: NA
v_call: TRBV28

cdr3_aa: SVDTGGSQF
j_call: TRBJ2-1
clone_size: NA
v_call: TRBV29-1

cdr3_aa: ASSPRTGSEAF
j_call: TRBJ1-1
clone_size: NA
v_call: TRBV5-1

cdr3_aa: ASSFIPQETQY
j_call: TRBJ2-5
clone_size: NA
v_call: TRBV5-6

cdr3_aa: ASSRGLAGDNEQF
j_call: TRBJ2-1
clone_size: NA
v_call: TRBV28

cdr3_aa: ASSPYRGAGTDTQY
j_call: TRBJ2-3
clone_size: NA
v_call: TRBV7-2

cdr3_aa: ASSLAGRQPQH
j_call: TRBJ1-5
clone_size: once
v_call: TRBV12-3/TRBV12-4

cdr3_aa: ASSPGPSGRNTGELF
j_call: TRBJ2-2
clone_size: NA
v_call: TRBV3-1/TRBV3-2

cdr3_aa: ATSRLANYGYT
j_call: TRBJ1-2
clone_size: NA
v_call: TRBV19

cdr3_aa: ASSIGGGVSNQPQH
j_call: TRBJ1-5
clone_size: NA
v_call: TRBV19

cdr3_aa: ASTPGGSLKLWQF
j_call: TRBJ2-1
clone_size: NA
v_call: TRBV2

cdr3_aa: ASSQGVGSSEAF
j_call: TRBJ1-1
clone_size: NA
v_call: TRBV14

cdr3_aa: ASSQDPGSTDTQY
j_call: TRBJ2-3
clone_size: NA
v_call: TRBV3-1/TRBV3-2

cdr3_aa: AIRRNEDRPEAF
j_call: TRBJ1-1
clone_size: NA
v_call: TRBV10-3

cdr3_aa: ASSLTLTQGRSSGYT
j_call: TRBJ1-2
clone_size: NA
v_call: TRBV28

cdr3_aa: ASSSVLAVRNEQF
j_call: TRBJ2-1
clone_size: NA
v_call: TRBV6-2/TRBV6-3

cdr3_aa: ASTNGRAPGELF
j_call: TRBJ2-2
clone_size: NA
v_call: TRBV19

cdr3_aa: ASSRNGNQPQH
j_call: TRBJ1-5
clone_size: NA
v_call: TRBV12-3/TRBV12-4

cdr3_aa: ASSRRTGHTYEQY
j_call: TRBJ2-7
clone_size: few
v_call: TRBV28

cdr3_aa: ASSQSGRFNEQF
j_call: TRBJ2-1
clone_size: NA
v_call: TRBV14

cdr3_aa: ASSGGTGPNEKLF
j_call: TRBJ1-4
clone_size: NA
v_call: TRBV5-1

cdr3_aa: ASSLASTGEQY
j_call: TRBJ2-7
clone_size: few
v_call: TRBV7-2

cdr3_aa: ASSQGASGNTIY
j_call: TRBJ1-3
clone_size: NA
v_call: TRBV3-1/TRBV3-2

cdr3_aa: ASSPPSLPGELF
j_call: TRBJ2-2
clone_size: NA
v_call: TRBV18

cdr3_aa: ATSIGTSDYNEQF
j_call: TRBJ2-1
clone_size: NA
v_call: TRBV15

cdr3_aa: ASSYEATTEAF
j_call: TRBJ1-1
clone_size: NA
v_call: TRBV6-5

cdr3_aa: ASSQAVAKNIQY
j_call: TRBJ2-4
clone_size: NA
v_call: TRBV4-3